The clone carrying this TCR beta chain occurred many times. The data were taken from a study of T cells in Graves' hyperthyroidism and ophthalmopathy. As for the study in general: At initial diagnosis, before any treatment had begun, peripheral blood was obtained.

Amplification of TCR beta CDR3 regions was performed using RNA transcripts as template. The HTBI primer set drove a first-round RT-PCR of the TCR CDR3. One entry per CDR3 protein, called by TCRdb with MiXCR from the multiplex PCR reads. There are about 400,000 distinct CDR3 sequences in the sample; about 15% occur only once, and about 30% lies in the top ten. Stable Graves' hyperthyroidism denoted no ophthalmopathy progression over 18 months. In patients aged 18 to 65, hyperthyroidism was newly diagnosed, with duration under 2 months. Exclusion criteria comprised uncontrolled infection, other autoimmune disease, pregnancy or lactation. The CDR3 is 11 amino acids. V lost 5 bases and J 7 bases, leaving 8 bases between the germline ends. Germline lookup yields CDR1 MDHEN and CDR2 SYDVKM.

This rearrangement joins TRBV28 to TRBJ1-2; D call uncertain. Source material: blood. The sequence came from a woman aged 25-40 years with Graves' hyperthyroidism. The CDR3 reads CASSAQVGYTF. The CDR3 coding sequence is TGTGCCAGCAGTGCCCAGGTTGGCTACACCTTC.